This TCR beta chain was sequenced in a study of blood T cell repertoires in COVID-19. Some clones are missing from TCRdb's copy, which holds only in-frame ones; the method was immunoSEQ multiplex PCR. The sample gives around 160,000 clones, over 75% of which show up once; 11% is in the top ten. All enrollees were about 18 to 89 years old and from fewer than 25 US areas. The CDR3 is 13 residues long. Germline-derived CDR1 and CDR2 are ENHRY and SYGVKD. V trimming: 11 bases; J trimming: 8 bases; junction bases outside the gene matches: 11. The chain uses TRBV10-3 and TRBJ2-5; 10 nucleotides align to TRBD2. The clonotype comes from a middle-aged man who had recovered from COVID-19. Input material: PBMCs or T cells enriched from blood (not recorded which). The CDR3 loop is CAALKERGGTQYF. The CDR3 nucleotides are TGTGCCGCCCTGAAGGAGCGGGGGGGTACCCAGTACTTC.